The source of this T cell receptor beta chain is a study of T cells after yellow fever vaccination. About the study: Preparation used SMART-Seq v4 Ultra Low Input for the low-cell-number fractions. Broader study findings: Secondary responses were weaker yet peaked faster, day 5 versus 15. Contamination by abundant bulk-population clonotypes could be present in FACS-sorted repertoires. Primary-vaccination clones mostly resurfaced post-booster (about 95% CD4, approximately 87% CD8).

The table lists this clonotype with many counts. No antigen is known for it. V shed 2 bases and J shed 0 bases, with 8 bases lying between them. There are 15 residues in the CDR3. Germline V gives CDR1 MNHEY, CDR2 SVGAGI. TCRdb passed the 5' RACE reads through MiXCR, listing each CDR3 protein once. In the table there are around 320,000 distinct CDR3 sequences, around 4.3% of which are singletons. The rearrangement joins TRBV6-5 to TRBJ2-1; D possibly corresponds to TRBD2 (6 bases). This TCR was sampled from a man younger than 30 who received the YFV17D yellow fever vaccine. Sequences were derived from PBMCs, sampled 15 days after the yellow fever booster vaccination. The DNA for the CDR3 is TGTGCCAGCAGTTACGAGCGGGTCTCCTACAATGAGCAGTTCTTC. Encoded protein: CASSYERVSYNEQFF.